This T cell receptor beta chain was found in a study of a mutant IDH1 vaccine in newly diagnosed glioma. Overall study context: Averaging approximately 40 years of age, treated patients were approximately 62% male and 37.5% female. Former treatment meant radiotherapy, temozolomide, or both; the majority had gotten both.

The table came from immunoSEQ multiplex PCR; TCRdb's copy has only in-frame clones and leaves some out. Of approximately 67,000 clones in the sample, around 80% were seen once. V was shortened by 5 bases and J by 0 bases, with 3 bases between the two germline ends. The germline CDR1 and CDR2 sequences are SGHTA and FQGNSA. The CDR3 loop spans 12 amino acids. The time point was: baseline, week 1 (first vaccination visit). Treatment denoted: pre-vaccination baseline after standard-of-care therapy. The chain employs TRBV7-2 and TRBJ2-3; no clear D. The sample in question was peripheral blood mononuclear cells (PBMCs), obtained from a glioma patient treated with radiotherapy, temozolomide or both. This clonotype was sampled from a woman under 30 with glioma. Some clones in this sample may be carry-over from other donors' samples. The CDR3 protein is CASSASTDTQYF. DNA of the CDR3: TGTGCCAGCAGCGCCAGCACAGATACGCAGTATTTT.